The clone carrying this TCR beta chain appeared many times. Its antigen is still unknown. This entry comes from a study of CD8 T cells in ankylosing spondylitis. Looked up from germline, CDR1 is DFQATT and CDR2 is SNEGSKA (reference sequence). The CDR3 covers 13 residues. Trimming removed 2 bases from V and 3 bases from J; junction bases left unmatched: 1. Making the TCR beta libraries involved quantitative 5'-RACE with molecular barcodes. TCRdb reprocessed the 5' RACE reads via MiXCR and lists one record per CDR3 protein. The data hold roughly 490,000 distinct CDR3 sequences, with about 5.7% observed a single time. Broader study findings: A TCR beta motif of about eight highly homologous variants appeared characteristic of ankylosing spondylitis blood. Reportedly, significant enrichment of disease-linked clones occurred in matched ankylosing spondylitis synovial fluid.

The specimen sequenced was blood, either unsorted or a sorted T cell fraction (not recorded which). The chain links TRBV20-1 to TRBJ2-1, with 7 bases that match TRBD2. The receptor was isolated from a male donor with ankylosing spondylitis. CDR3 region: CSARRGVYNEQFF. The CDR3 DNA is TGCAGTGCTAGACGGGGGGTCTACAATGAGCAGTTCTTC.